A single sample is the source of the 16 T cell receptor beta chains below, sequenced in a study of OX40 agonist ivuxolimab in advanced cancers. The protocol was immunoSEQ multiplex PCR, while the TCRdb copy is restricted to in-frame clones and leaves out a portion. The profile shows 55,000 to 70,000 clones, 70% to 90% of them singletons. This sample comprised CD4+ or CD8+ T cells sorted from blood, obtained in a trial of the OX40 agonist ivuxolimab. All receptors derive from an adult with an advanced solid tumor such as melanoma, head and neck, liver or kidney cancer.

The genes are TRBV5-1 and TRBJ2-7; TRBD1 matches at 7 bases. The CDR3 spans 13 residues. V gave up 4 bases and J gave up 3 bases; unmatched junction bases: 4. Germline V lookup: CDR1 SGHRS, CDR2 YFSETQ. CDR3: CASSPRTGYEQYF. The CDR3 DNA reads TGCGCCAGCAGCCCGCGGACAGGCTACGAGCAGTACTTC.

The chain uses TRBV6-1 and TRBJ2-5; the D gene is possibly TRBD1 (5 bases). Trimming removed 5 bases from V and 5 bases from J, with 15 bases in between. The CDR3 runs 14 residues. CDR1 is MNHNS and CDR2 is SASEGT in the germline V gene. The CDR3 protein is CASSPSYSGETQYF. The CDR3 coding sequence is TGTGCCAGCAGTCCCTCCTACTCAGGGGAGACCCAGTACTTC.

The rearrangement links TRBV19 to TRBJ1-6, with D perhaps matching TRBD1 (5 bases). The CDR3 runs 14 residues. With 6 bases removed from V and 10 bases from J, the gap between germline ends came to 16 bases. CDR1 and CDR2 from the germline V gene are LNHDA and SQIVND (reference sequence). The CDR3 spells CASSPEGLDSPLHF. The CDR3 DNA follows: TGTGCCAGTAGCCCTGAGGGACTTGACTCACCCCTCCACTTT.

The chain is built from TRBV9 and TRBJ2-4, with TRBD2 matching over 8 bases. The trim removed 4 bases at V and 1 base at J, leaving 10 bases unmatched. The CDR3 loop spans 17 amino acids. Per the germline V gene, CDR1 is SGDLS and CDR2 is YYNGEE. DNA for the CDR3: TGTGCCAGCAGCCCAAGCGGGGGACCTTTGGCCAAAAACATTCAGTACTTC. It encodes CASSPSGGPLAKNIQYF.

This chain uses TRBV10-2 with TRBJ2-1, with D possibly TRBD2 on 6 matching bases. V was pared by 6 bases and J by 3 bases, with 18 bases between. This CDR3 has 16 amino acids. In germline, CDR1 is WSHSY, CDR2 SAAADI. CDR3: CASSGWGDRIYNEQFF. CDR3 in DNA: TGCGCCAGCAGCGGGTGGGGGGATCGGATCTACAATGAGCAGTTCTTC.

The rearrangement links TRBV4-1 to TRBJ1-3, with a weak D call TRBD1 (6 bases). Looked up from germline, CDR1 is MGHRA and CDR2 is YSYEKL. V lost 0 bases to trimming and J lost 0 bases, with 12 bases between them. The CDR3 spans 17 residues. In DNA form, the CDR3 reads TGCGCCAGCAGCCAAGATTTTCAGGGGTCCTCTGGAAACACCATATATTTT. Its translation is CASSQDFQGSSGNTIYF.

The chain employs TRBV5-4 and TRBJ2-7; 8 bases align to TRBD2. Germline trimming cut 4 bases from V and 3 bases from J; bases unmatched to any gene: 9. The CDR3 is made up of 15 amino acids. The germline V gene has CDR1 SGHNT and CDR2 YYREEE (reference sequence). The CDR3 loop is CASSPGGKPFYEQYF. The CDR3 DNA is TGTGCCAGCAGCCCGGGGGGGAAGCCCTTCTACGAGCAGTACTTC.

The rearrangement joins TRBV15 to TRBJ2-7; possibly TRBD2 for D (6 bases). The CDR3 runs to 15 residues. V dropped 1 base and J dropped 4 bases, with 14 bases sitting between them. Germline CDR1 reads LNHNV; CDR2 reads YYDKDF (reference sequence). The DNA of the CDR3 is TGTGCCACCAGCAGAGGGACGGTTGGGGGGTACGAGCAGTACTTC. This codes for CATSRGTVGGYEQYF.

This chain connects TRBV28 to TRBJ1-2; D is unresolved. V lost 10 bases to trimming and J lost 3 bases, with 12 bases between them. The CDR3 has 12 amino acids. Germline CDR1 and CDR2: MDHEN and SYDVKM. CDR3: CATTWGDYGYTF. The CDR3 nucleotides are TGTGCCACCACATGGGGAGACTATGGCTACACCTTC.

The J gene is TRBJ1-4, the V gene TRBV29-1; D gene uncertain. The germline CDR1 and CDR2 sequences are SQVTM and ANQGSEA. V gave up 0 bases and J gave up 2 bases, with 10 bases separating them. The CDR3 consists of 15 residues. The CDR3 DNA reads as TGCAGCGTTGAAGACCTCAGGAAGACTAATGAAAAACTGTTTTTT. Amino acids: CSVEDLRKTNEKLFF.

This chain uses TRBV5-1 with TRBJ1-4, with 7 bases identical to TRBD1. The trim removed 1 base at V and 4 bases at J, leaving 10 bases unmatched. The CDR3 sequence is 17 residues long. Looked up from germline, CDR1 is SGHRS and CDR2 is YFSETQ. CDR3 amino acids: CASSLSPDRAFNEKLFF. CDR3 sequence (DNA): TGCGCCAGCAGCTTGTCCCCCGACAGGGCATTTAATGAAAAACTGTTTTTT. The full variable domain, completed using reference TRBV5-1 and TRBJ1-4, is KAGVTQTPRYLIKTRGQQVTLSCSPISGHRSVSWYQQTPGQGLQFLFEYFSETQRNKGNFPGRFSGRQFSNSRSEMNVSTLELGDSALYLCASSLSPDRAFNEKLFFGSGTQLSVL.

The genes are TRBV19 and TRBJ1-3; no clear D gene. Germline CDR1 LNHDA, CDR2 SQIVND (reference sequence). V shed 5 bases and J shed 5 bases, with 10 bases lying between them. This CDR3 contains 13 residues. Here the CDR3 reads CASSLPQRNTIYF. CDR3 bases: TGTGCCAGTAGTCTCCCACAGCGAAACACCATATATTTT.

The chain couples TRBV19 to TRBJ1-2; D gene ambiguous. The CDR3 sequence is 13 residues long. V lost 0 bases and J 6 bases, leaving 8 bases between the germline ends. Germline loops: CDR1 LNHDA, CDR2 SQIVND (reference sequence). CDR3 nucleotides: TGTGCCAGTAGTATAGAAGGTCGGGATGGCTACACCTTC. This sequence encodes CASSIEGRDGYTF. The variable domain in full, completed from reference TRBV19 and TRBJ1-2, reads DGGITQSPKYLFRKEGQNVTLSCEQNLNHDAMYWYRQDPGQGLRLIYYSQIVNDFQKGDIAEGYSVSREKKESFPLTVTSAQKNPTAFYLCASSIEGRDGYTFGSGTRLTVV.

The chain links TRBV7-2 to TRBJ2-7; no firm D call. V was pared by 1 base and J by 0 bases, with 7 bases between. Germline V CDR1 and CDR2: SGHTA, FQGNSA. The CDR3 consists of 14 residues. The CDR3 sequence is CASSLGRTSYEQYF. CDR3 coding DNA: TGTGCCAGCAGCTTAGGTCGGACCTCCTACGAGCAGTACTTC. Looking up the rest from reference TRBV7-2 and TRBJ2-7 gives the full variable domain: GAGVSQSPSNKVTEKGKDVELRCDPISGHTALYWYRQSLGQGLEFLIYFQGNSAPDKSGLPSDRFSAERTGGSVSTLTIQRTQQEDSAVYLCASSLGRTSYEQYFGPGTRLTVT.

The chain carries TRBV2 and TRBJ2-2; D is ambiguous. Germline V gene lookup returns CDR1 SNHLY and CDR2 FYNNEI. V was cut by 5 bases and J by 3 bases, with 16 bases left in between. This CDR3 contains 16 residues. Here the CDR3 DNA reads TGTGCCAGCAGTCCCCCCGGCAGTTTTGACACCGGGGAGCTGTTTTTT. Its translation is CASSPPGSFDTGELFF.

The table lists this clone with a count of one. This rearrangement joins TRBV27 to TRBJ2-4; tentative D call: TRBD2 (5 bases). CDR1 MNHEY and CDR2 SMNVEV come from the germline V gene (reference sequence). This CDR3 region has 14 residues. The V and J ends lost 6 bases and 1 base respectively, with 10 bases between them. This CDR3 is CASRKSGAKNIQYF. CDR3 sequence (DNA): TGTGCCAGCAGAAAGTCGGGGGCCAAAAACATTCAGTACTTC.